The clone carrying this T cell receptor (beta chain) was counted ten times or more. The target antigen is unknown. Per the authors' pipeline: Using the CDR3 differences seen across clinicopathological groups, the authors built a distant-metastasis classifier for papillary thyroid cancer, which was meant to discriminate distant-metastatic patients. TCRdb called clones again from the PCR reads with MiXCR. The V and J calls shown here were made by TCRdb, not taken from the authors' results. The table includes 20,000 to 25,000 clones, over 9% detected once. The CDR3 loop spans 14 amino acids. V lost 3 bases and J lost 2; bases outside the gene matches: 2. Germline CDR1 reads SGHRS; CDR2 reads YFSETQ. All patients were untreated before thyroid surgery. This entry comes from a study of metastatic and nonmetastatic thyroid tumors. Whole-study results and caveats: Relative to benign nodules, malignant thyroid tumors were reportedly characterized by significantly elevated TCR beta diversity in blood and tumor.

This TCR was sampled from a female donor with papillary thyroid cancer or a benign thyroid nodule (not recorded which). Some clones in this sample may be carry-over from other donors' samples. The sample taken for sequencing was blood. The V gene is TRBV5-1, the J gene TRBJ1-1; 9 positions match TRBD1. The CDR3 reads CASSWGQGNTEAFF. Written as DNA, the CDR3 is TGCGCCAGCAGCTGGGGACAGGGAAACACTGAAGCTTTCTTT.